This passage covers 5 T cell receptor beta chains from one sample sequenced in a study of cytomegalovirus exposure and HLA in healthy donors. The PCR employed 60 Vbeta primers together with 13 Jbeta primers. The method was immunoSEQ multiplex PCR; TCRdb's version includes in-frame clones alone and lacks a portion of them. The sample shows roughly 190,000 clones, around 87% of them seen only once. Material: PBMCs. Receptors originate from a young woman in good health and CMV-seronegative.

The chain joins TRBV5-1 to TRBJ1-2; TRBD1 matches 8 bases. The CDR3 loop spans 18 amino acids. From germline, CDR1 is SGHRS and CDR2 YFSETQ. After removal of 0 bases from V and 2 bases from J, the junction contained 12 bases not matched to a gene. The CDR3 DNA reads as TGCGCCAGCAGCTTGGGTCTCTTAGGGACAGGAATCAACTATGGCTACACCTTC. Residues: CASSLGLLGTGINYGYTF.

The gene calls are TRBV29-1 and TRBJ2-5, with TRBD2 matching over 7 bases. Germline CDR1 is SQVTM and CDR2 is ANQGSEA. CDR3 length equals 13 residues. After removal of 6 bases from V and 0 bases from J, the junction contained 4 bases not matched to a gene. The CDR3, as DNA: TGCAGCGTCCTTCGGGGGGACCAAGAGACCCAGTACTTC. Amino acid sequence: CSVLRGDQETQYF.

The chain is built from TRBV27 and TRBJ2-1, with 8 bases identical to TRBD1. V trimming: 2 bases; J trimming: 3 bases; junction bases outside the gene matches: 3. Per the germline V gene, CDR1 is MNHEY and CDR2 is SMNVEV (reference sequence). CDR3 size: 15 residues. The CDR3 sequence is CASSLLTGGYNEQFF. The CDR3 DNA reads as TGTGCCAGCAGTTTACTTACAGGGGGCTACAATGAGCAGTTCTTC.

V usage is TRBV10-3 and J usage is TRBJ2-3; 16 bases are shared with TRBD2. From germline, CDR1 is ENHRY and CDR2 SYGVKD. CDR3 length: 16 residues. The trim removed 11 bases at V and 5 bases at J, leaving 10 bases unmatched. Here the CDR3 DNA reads TGTGCCGCTCAGGGACTAGCGGGGGGGCCGGAAGATACGCAGTATTTT. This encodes CAAQGLAGGPEDTQYF.

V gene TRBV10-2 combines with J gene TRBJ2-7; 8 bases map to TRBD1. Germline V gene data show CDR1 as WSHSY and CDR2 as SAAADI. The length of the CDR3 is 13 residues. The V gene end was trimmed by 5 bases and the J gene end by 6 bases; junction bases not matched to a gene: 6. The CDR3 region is CASSPDRAGEQYF. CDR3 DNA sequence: TGCGCCAGCAGTCCGGACAGGGCCGGCGAGCAGTACTTC.